These T cell receptor beta chains were read from a single sample in a study of shared clonotypes between healthy human individuals. The method was immunoSEQ multiplex PCR; TCRdb's version includes in-frame clones alone and lacks a portion of them. The sample includes about 2.3 million clones, roughly 90% of them seen just once. What was sequenced was naive CD4+ T cells from PBMCs. Receptor source: a man aged 18-30 years in good health. Some clones in this sample may be carry-over from other donors' samples. Each CDR3 is given with its conserved first and last residue. Fields, in order: D gene, J gene, clone size, V gene, CDR3 DNA, CDR3 protein. D genes are given only for firm matches. Not all rows give a size; the values are once, few, many and, for expanded clones, a class.

>NA|TRBJ2-1|NA|TRBV15
TGTGCCACCAACGACAGGAACTTTAATGAGCAGTTCTTC
CATNDRNFNEQFF
>NA|TRBJ1-4|NA|TRBV9
TGTGCCAGCAGCGTAGGAGGGTCGCGGGAAAAACTGTTTTTT
CASSVGGSREKLFF
>NA|TRBJ2-2|NA|TRBV7-3
TGTGCCAGCAGCCTCGGACAAACTTACACCGGGGAGCTGTTTTTT
CASSLGQTYTGELFF
>NA|TRBJ1-1|NA|TRBV4-1
TGCGCCAGCAGCCGCCCGGGATCGACAGCGAACACTGAAGCTTTCTTT
CASSRPGSTANTEAFF
>NA|TRBJ1-1|NA|TRBV18
TGTGCCAGCTCACTGGGTAGTGCGGTCGTGAACACTGAAGCTTTCTTT
CASSLGSAVVNTEAFF
>NA|TRBJ1-2|NA|TRBV28
TGTGCCAGCAGCTCCTATGGCTACACCTTC
CASSSYGYTF
>NA|TRBJ2-2|NA|TRBV7-3
TGTGCCAGCAGTAAGGGGCGTGGGAACACCGGGGAGCTGTTTTTT
CASSKGRGNTGELFF
>NA|TRBJ2-2|NA|TRBV5-1
TGCGCCAGCAGCGCAAAACAGGGAGGAGGCACCGGGGAGCTGTTTTTT
CASSAKQGGGTGELFF
>TRBD2|TRBJ2-7|NA|TRBV2
TGTGCCAGCAGTGGGCGGGGGGACCCTTACGAGCAGTACTTC
CASSGRGDPYEQYF
>NA|TRBJ1-1|NA|TRBV7-2
TGTGCCAGCAGCTTATCAGAGTACACTGAAGCTTTCTTT
CASSLSEYTEAFF
>NA|TRBJ1-3|NA|TRBV5-4
TGTGCCAGCAGTTACCCAGGGGCCTCCGGAAACACCATATATTTT
CASSYPGASGNTIYF
>TRBD1|TRBJ1-2|NA|TRBV28
TGTGCCAGCAGTTTAACAGGGGGTGGCTACACCTTC
CASSLTGGGYTF
>TRBD2|TRBJ2-5|NA|TRBV19
TGTGCCAGTAGTATAGGTCGAGCGGGACCCCAAGAGACCCAGTACTTC
CASSIGRAGPQETQYF
>TRBD1|TRBJ2-7|NA|TRBV7-3
TGTGCCAGCAGCTTAACTGGACAGGGTAACTACGAGCAGTACTTC
CASSLTGQGNYEQYF
>NA|TRBJ1-3|NA|TRBV9
TGTGCCAGCAGCGCCGAGATCAGGGTATCCGGAAACACCATATATTTT
CASSAEIRVSGNTIYF
>NA|TRBJ1-6|NA|TRBV2
TGTGCCAGCAGGGTCTTAACAGCGGGCCCTTCACCCCTCCACTTT
CASRVLTAGPSPLHF
>TRBD2|TRBJ2-5|NA|TRBV29-1
TGCAGCGTTTTAGCGGGAGCAGAGACCCAGTACTTC
CSVLAGAETQYF
>NA|TRBJ1-5|once|TRBV7-8
TGTGCCAGCAGCTCCCGGCAGATTGCCGGAGATAAGTGGAATCAGCCCCAGCATTTT
CASSSRQIAGDKWNQPQHF
>NA|TRBJ2-7|once|TRBV5-1
TGCGCCAGCAGCTTGGTGACAGCCACCTACGAGCAGTACTTC
CASSLVTATYEQYF
>NA|TRBJ1-5|NA|TRBV10-3
TGTGCCACGAGCCGGCAGGGAGGGGATCAGCCCCAGCATTTT
CATSRQGGDQPQHF
>TRBD2|TRBJ2-7|NA|TRBV29-1
TGCAGCGCGCGACTAGCGGGGCCATCCTACGAGCAGTACTTC
CSARLAGPSYEQYF
>NA|TRBJ2-7|NA|TRBV5-1
TGCGCCAGCAGCTCCCGAAGCGCGGCCAGCTCCTACGGGCAGTACTTC
CASSSRSAASSYGQYF
>TRBD2|TRBJ2-3|NA|TRBV19
TGTGCCAGTAGTCCCCAACTAGCGGGAGGGCCTGGTAAAACGCAGTATTTT
CASSPQLAGGPGKTQYF
>NA|TRBJ1-2|NA|TRBV28
TGTGCCAGCAGCTTGGGGGGCTATGGCTACACCTTC
CASSLGGYGYTF
>NA|TRBJ1-4|NA|TRBV5-1
TGCGCCAGCAGCTTGGGGGCAGCCACAGCTAATGAAAAACTGTTTTTT
CASSLGAATANEKLFF
>NA|TRBJ1-4|few|TRBV28
TGTGCCAGCAGGGGGTCGGGTGAAAAACTGTTTTTT
CASRGSGEKLFF
>TRBD1|TRBJ1-1|NA|TRBV5-1
TGCGCCAGCCGGGACAGGGTTCCTCCTAATCCCACTGAAGCTTTCTTT
CASRDRVPPNPTEAFF
>NA|TRBJ2-1|NA|TRBV5-1
TGCGCCAGCAGCTTGGGTATTTCATCCTTATACAATGAGCAGTTCTTC
CASSLGISSLYNEQFF
>NA|TRBJ2-2|NA|TRBV28
TGTGCCAGCGCTAGTCCAGGGTCCCACGGGGAGCTGTTTTTT
CASASPGSHGELFF
>NA|TRBJ2-1|NA|TRBV9
TGTGCCAGCAGCGCCCCAGGGGGGGAAAATGAGCAGTTCTTC
CASSAPGGENEQFF
>NA|TRBJ2-1|NA|TRBV7-3
TGTGCCAGCAGCTTAATCGGGGTAGCAGGGCAGTTCTTC
CASSLIGVAGQFF
>NA|TRBJ2-2|NA|TRBV5-6
TGTGCCAGCAGCCGGCGTGGAGGCGGCGAGCTGTTTTTT
CASSRRGGGELFF
>NA|TRBJ2-1|NA|TRBV28
TGTGCCAGCAAGGGGAAGGAGCAGTTCTTC
CASKGKEQFF
>NA|TRBJ2-3|NA|TRBV5-5
TGTGCCAGCAGCCCAAGGGGGACCTTTTACACAGATACGCAGTATTTT
CASSPRGTFYTDTQYF
>NA|TRBJ2-2|NA|TRBV9
TGTGCCAGCAGCGGTCCCGTGGGGGCCGGGGAGCTGTTTTTT
CASSGPVGAGELFF
>TRBD2|TRBJ2-1|NA|TRBV4-1
TGCGCCAGCAGCCGCCTAGCGGGAGTTTATGTTGAGCAGTTCTTC
CASSRLAGVYVEQFF
>NA|TRBJ2-7|NA|TRBV11-2
TGTGCCAGCAGCCCATTAAACAGGGGAGGTAGTGTATACGAGCAGTACTTC
CASSPLNRGGSVYEQYF
>NA|TRBJ1-2|NA|TRBV5-4
TGTGCCAGCAGCTCGAATTGGGGCTATGGCTACACCTTC
CASSSNWGYGYTF
>NA|TRBJ1-2|NA|TRBV6-1
TGTGCCAGCAGTGGGAACAGGGCTGGCTACACCTTC
CASSGNRAGYTF
>NA|TRBJ2-3|NA|TRBV4-2
TGTGCCAGCAGCCGTCTATTGCCAGATACGCAGTATTTT
CASSRLLPDTQYF
>TRBD2|TRBJ2-1|NA|TRBV7-2
TGTGCCAGCAGCTCCCGACTAGCGGGAGATGAGCAGTTCTTC
CASSSRLAGDEQFF
>NA|TRBJ1-1|NA|TRBV5-1
TGCGCCAGCAGGAAGGGGTATTCCGGCAGGCAGAACACTGAAGCTTTCTTT
CASRKGYSGRQNTEAFF
>TRBD1|TRBJ1-1|few|TRBV5-1
TGCGCCAGCAGCTGGGACAGGAACACTGAAGCTTTCTTT
CASSWDRNTEAFF
>TRBD2|TRBJ2-4|NA|TRBV27
TGTGCCAGCAGTCTGCGGGTACCTAGCGGGAGGGTTGGCAAAAACATTCAGTACTTC
CASSLRVPSGRVGKNIQYF
>NA|TRBJ2-5|NA|TRBV7-9
TGTGCCAGCAGCTTAGTGGGGCCTCTAGAGACCCAGTACTTC
CASSLVGPLETQYF
>TRBD2|TRBJ2-3|NA|TRBV25-1
TGTGCCAGCAGTGATGAAGGTTCGGCGGGAGGAATTATCGATACGCAGTATTTT
CASSDEGSAGGIIDTQYF
>NA|TRBJ1-2|once|TRBV30
TGTGCCTGGAGTGTAGGAATTAACTATGGCTACACCTTC
CAWSVGINYGYTF
>NA|TRBJ2-6|NA|TRBV4-1
TGCGCCAGCAGGAAGTCCGCGGCACAGCACTCTGGGGCCAACGTCCTGACTTTC
CASRKSAAQHSGANVLTF